This paragraph reports one T cell receptor beta chain. Its antigen is unknown. Primers included in the PCR were 60 Vbeta and 13 Jbeta primers. Repertoires were generated with immunoSEQ multiplex PCR, while TCRdb's copy carries only in-frame clones and drops some. The top ten clones hold around 1.5% of a sample with roughly 150,000 clones, around 74% of them seen once. These data are taken from a study of cytomegalovirus exposure and HLA in healthy donors. Study results and caveats: Associated with HLA alleles at 0.05 false discovery rate in a later analysis were 16,951 TCR beta sequences. DRB1 showed the most TCR associations and HLA-C the fewest in a later analysis, as rates varied by HLA locus. The likely origin of a cluster of highly shared sequence variants was a sequencing artifact.

Germline CDR1 SGHKS, CDR2 YYEKEE (reference sequence). This CDR3 is built from 13 residues. J gave up 10 bases and V 0 bases, and 6 bases lay outside the gene matches. The source material was PBMCs. The origin of this receptor is a man between 18 and 35 years old in good health and CMV-seronegative. V and J are TRBV5-5 and TRBJ1-1; 7 bases match TRBD1. The DNA for the CDR3 is TGTGCCAGCAGCTTGGGAGGGGGCGTCGCAGCTTTCTTT. This translates into CASSLGGGVAAFF.